These 32 T cell receptor beta chains came from one sample sequenced in a study of response to subunit inactivated influenza vaccine. TCRdb called the RT-PCR reads again in MiXCR, with one record for every CDR3 protein. Here the sample spans hundreds of thousands of distinct CDR3 sequences, around 14% being singletons. This specimen was PBMCs from blood, taken less than 15 days before vaccination. These receptors originate from a man aged 45-60 years who received an inactivated influenza vaccine.

This clonotype turned up a few times. The chain links TRBV3-1 to TRBJ2-1; weak D call: TRBD2 (6 bases). Germline values: CDR1 LGHDT, CDR2 YNNKEL (reference sequence). The CDR3 runs 13 residues. V lost 1 base and J 8 bases, leaving 9 bases between the germline ends. The chain's CDR3 is CASSQGRVDEQFF. The CDR3 region has the DNA TGTGCCAGCAGCCAAGGGAGGGTCGATGAGCAGTTCTTC.

This clonotype was observed a few times. The chain uses TRBV6-2 or TRBV6-3 and TRBJ2-5, with TRBD2 identical over 10 bases. The CDR3 sequence is 17 residues long. Per germline, CDR1 MNHEY and CDR2 SVGEGT. V shed 2 bases, J shed 7 bases, and the junction held 13 bases outside the gene matches. CDR3 nucleotides: TGTGCCAGCAGTTACCTACTAGCGGGGACCTCCAAGAGGACCCAGTACTTC. Protein sequence: CASSYLLAGTSKRTQYF.

The chain uses TRBV6-5 and TRBJ1-2; 9 bases agree with TRBD1. J lost 4 bases, V lost 2 bases, and 14 bases had no gene match. The V gene's germline CDR1 is MNHEY and CDR2 SVGAGI. The CDR3 runs to 18 residues. The CDR3 reads CASSYLRDRVIESYGYTF. In nucleotides, the CDR3 is TGTGCCAGCAGTTACCTAAGGGACAGGGTAATTGAATCCTATGGCTACACCTTC.

V usage is TRBV7-2 and J usage is TRBJ2-3, with TRBD2 matching over 8 bases. Trimming cost V 5 bases and J 6 bases; bases outside gene matches: 7. CDR1 is SGHTA and CDR2 is FQGNSA in the germline V gene. The CDR3 totals 14 residues. The CDR3 loop is CASSGSGGGDTQYF. The CDR3 region has the DNA TGTGCCAGCAGCGGAAGCGGGGGCGGCGATACGCAGTATTTT.

The chain is built from TRBV2 and TRBJ1-5, with 11 bases lining up with TRBD1. V lost 4 bases, J lost 5 bases, and 4 bases stayed unmatched. This CDR3 region has 15 residues. CDR1 and CDR2 (germline): SNHLY, FYNNEI. CDR3 sequence (DNA): TGTGCCAGCAGTGTTGGACAGGGGGCCCATCAGCCCCAGCATTTT. It encodes CASSVGQGAHQPQHF.

This clonotype came up a few times. This rearrangement joins TRBV29-1 to TRBJ2-5; 10 nucleotides agree with TRBD1. Germline V gene sequence: CDR1 SQVTM, CDR2 ANQGSEA. V lost 7 bases and J lost 5; bases outside the gene matches: 7. This CDR3 contains 13 residues. The CDR3 loop reads CSATGQGRETQYF. CDR3 DNA: TGCAGCGCTACGGGACAGGGGAGGGAGACCCAGTACTTC.

This clonotype was counted ten times or more. V gene TRBV28 combines with J gene TRBJ2-3; no clear D. This CDR3 spans 16 amino acids. The V end lost 4 bases, the J end lost 1 base, and 15 bases lay between the germline ends. CDR1 MDHEN and CDR2 SYDVKM come from the germline V gene. DNA of the CDR3: TGTGCCAGCAGTTCGATGGGGTCGGCCCGCACAGATACGCAGTATTTT. It codes for CASSSMGSARTDTQYF.

The chain combines TRBV6-2 or TRBV6-3 with TRBJ1-5; D is ambiguous. The V end lost 0 bases, the J end lost 2 bases, and 11 bases lay between the germline ends. Germline V gene data show CDR1 as MNHEY and CDR2 as SVGEGT. The CDR3 has 16 residues. CDR3 DNA: TGTGCCAGCAGTTACTCATACACAGTGGGCAATCAGCCCCAGCATTTT. Amino acid sequence: CASSYSYTVGNQPQHF.

The J gene is TRBJ2-1, the V gene TRBV7-3, with D possibly TRBD2 on 6 matching bases. Germline CDR1 reads SGHTA; CDR2 reads FQGTGA. This CDR3 has 15 residues. V lost 4 bases, J lost 7 bases, and 17 bases lay in between. The CDR3 is CASSSDGGPVNEQFF. DNA for the CDR3: TGTGCCAGCAGCTCCGACGGGGGTCCGGTAAATGAGCAGTTCTTC.

The chain carries TRBV5-1 and TRBJ2-1; D perhaps matches TRBD1 (6 bases). The CDR3 contains 20 residues. Germline V gives CDR1 SGHRS, CDR2 YFSETQ. Trimming removed 0 bases at V and 4 bases at J, with 26 bases between. As DNA, the CDR3 is TGCGCCAGCAGCTTGGCCGTAATAGGGGGACGAAAGTCTTTATACAATGAGCAGTTCTTC. The encoded protein is CASSLAVIGGRKSLYNEQFF.

This clonotype was found many times. V is TRBV12-3 or TRBV12-4 and J is TRBJ2-5, with 11 bases lining up with TRBD2. With 4 bases clipped from V and 2 bases from J, the junction kept 9 bases outside the gene matches. This CDR3 is 17 amino acids long. For the CDR3, the DNA is TGTGCCAGCAGTTCCCGACTAGCGGGGTGGGGTCAAGAGACCCAGTACTTC. Residues: CASSSRLAGWGQETQYF.

This clonotype turned up a few times. This chain connects TRBV6-1 to TRBJ2-1, with D perhaps matching TRBD1 (6 bases). Germline V CDR1 and CDR2: MNHNS, SASEGT. Trimming took 6 bases from V and 6 from J, leaving 12 bases between them. The CDR3 totals 13 residues. CDR3 DNA: TGTGCCAGCAGGGGGGCTGGGGGCAATGAGCAGTTCTTC. This sequence encodes CASRGAGGNEQFF.

In its sample, this clonotype was seen a few times. The rearrangement joins TRBV6-1 to TRBJ2-1; D is ambiguous. CDR1 is MNHNS, CDR2 SASEGT, per germline. CDR3 length equals 11 residues. Deletions cut 1 base from V and 12 bases from J, with 7 bases between. The chain's CDR3 is CASSEVAPQFF. In DNA form, the CDR3 reads TGTGCCAGCAGTGAAGTGGCACCGCAGTTCTTC.

This sequence joins TRBV7-8 and TRBJ2-2; no clear D gene. Looked up from germline, CDR1 is SGHVS and CDR2 is FQNEAQ. The CDR3 contains 13 residues. Trimming cost V 6 bases and J 2 bases, with 7 bases left between them. Written as DNA, the CDR3 is TGTGCCAGCAGATCCGTAAACACCGGGGAGCTGTTTTTT. Protein sequence: CASRSVNTGELFF.

The V call is TRBV7-2, the J call TRBJ2-1; D may be TRBD1 or TRBD2 (5 bases each). Germline V gene data show CDR1 as SGHTA and CDR2 as FQGNSA. The CDR3 runs 16 residues. The ends were cut back, 3 bases at V and 6 bases at J, with 18 bases in the middle. The CDR3 region is CASSFPGQRLFNEQFF. DNA for the CDR3: TGTGCCAGCAGCTTTCCGGGGCAGCGGCTCTTCAATGAGCAGTTCTTC. Full variable domain (remainder filled in from reference TRBV7-2 and TRBJ2-1): GAGVSQSPSNKVTEKGKDVELRCDPISGHTALYWYRQSLGQGLEFLIYFQGNSAPDKSGLPSDRFSAERTGGSVSTLTIQRTQQEDSAVYLCASSFPGQRLFNEQFFGPGTRLTVL.

A few counts support this clonotype. V usage is TRBV2 and J usage is TRBJ2-7; 9 bases line up with TRBD1. This CDR3 is built from 14 residues. Germline V gene sequence: CDR1 SNHLY, CDR2 FYNNEI. V trimming: 6 bases; J trimming: 3 bases; junction bases outside the gene matches: 6. CDR3 in DNA: TGTGCCAGCAGGGGACAGGGTCGCGACTACGAGCAGTACTTC. Protein sequence: CASRGQGRDYEQYF.

V gene TRBV7-2 combines with J gene TRBJ2-7; TRBD2 agrees at 7 bases. V shed 2 bases and J 6 bases; nucleotides not matched to a gene: 7. The germline V gene has CDR1 SGHTA and CDR2 FQGNSA. This CDR3 is 14 amino acids long. The CDR3 DNA reads as TGTGCCAGCAGCTTATCCGCGGGAGTAGGCGAGCAGTACTTC. Protein sequence: CASSLSAGVGEQYF.

Only a few counts were recorded for this clonotype. V gene TRBV30 combines with J gene TRBJ2-7, with 9 nucleotides matching TRBD1. J lost 4 bases, V lost 2 bases, and 6 bases had no gene match. CDR1 and CDR2 from the germline V gene are GTSNPN and SVGIG (reference sequence). This CDR3 has 14 amino acids. As DNA, the CDR3 is TGTGCCTGGAGTCCCGGGACAGGGTTATACGAGCAGTACTTC. It specifies CAWSPGTGLYEQYF.

The CDR3 DNA follows: TGTGCCAGCAGTTCCCCTAGCGGGGGGGCCAAGACCCAGTACTTC. Amino acids: CASSSPSGGAKTQYF. V is TRBV6-5 and J is TRBJ2-5; 12 bases agree with TRBD2. Unmatched junction bases numbered 6, after V lost 4 bases and J lost 6 bases. This CDR3 contains 15 residues. Germline lookup yields CDR1 MNHEY and CDR2 SVGAGI.

V is TRBV7-9 and J is TRBJ2-7; 10 nucleotides agree with TRBD1. The germline V gene encodes CDR1 SEHNR and CDR2 FQNEAQ (reference sequence). Trimming cost V 4 bases and J 3 bases; bases outside gene matches: 6. CDR3 length: 15 amino acids. CDR3 DNA: TGTGCCAGCAGCTCGCTTGGGACAGGGGACTACGAGCAGTACTTC. As protein: CASSSLGTGDYEQYF.

This chain connects TRBV12-3 or TRBV12-4 to TRBJ2-3; unclear D gene. The V end lost 6 bases, the J end lost 1 base, and 20 bases lay between the germline ends. This CDR3 comprises 17 residues. The CDR3: CASSPPRGPPGTDTQYF. Written as DNA, the CDR3 is TGTGCCAGCAGCCCCCCCCGTGGCCCGCCGGGCACAGATACGCAGTATTTT.

This clonotype was counted between two and nine times. The chain is built from TRBV5-1 and TRBJ2-7, with D possibly TRBD2 on 5 matching bases. Germline CDR1 SGHRS, CDR2 YFSETQ. Trimming stripped 5 bases from V and 0 bases from J, with 15 bases between. The CDR3 sequence is 15 residues long. The CDR3 spells CASSSNPGNSYEQYF. The CDR3 DNA follows: TGCGCCAGCAGTTCGAACCCGGGAAACTCCTACGAGCAGTACTTC.

This clonotype was detected only a few times. This chain links TRBV20-1 with TRBJ2-3, with a tentative D call TRBD1 (5 bases). Germline CDR1 and CDR2: DFQATT and SNEGSKA (reference sequence). Trimming removed 5 bases from V and 7 bases from J, with 31 bases in between. The CDR3 is made up of 18 amino acids. Here the CDR3 DNA reads TGCAGTGCTCCTCCGAGAGACAGTGCTAGGGGTAGGGCATATACGCAGTATTTT. Residues: CSAPPRDSARGRAYTQYF.

Many counts were recorded for this clonotype. V and J are TRBV5-1 and TRBJ2-4; maybe TRBD1 (5 bases). V was cut by 0 bases and J by 1 base, with 11 bases left in between. The CDR3 spans 16 residues. The germline V gene has CDR1 SGHRS and CDR2 YFSETQ. CDR3 region: CASSLAAGIAKNIQYF. The CDR3 DNA reads as TGCGCCAGCAGCTTGGCTGCAGGGATCGCCAAAAACATTCAGTACTTC.

This clonotype was detected only a few times. CDR3 nucleotide sequence: TGTGCCAGCAGTTTCGTCCAGGGGGCTGAGGAAAAACTGTTTTTT. It is translated as CASSFVQGAEEKLFF. The chain uses TRBV12-3 or TRBV12-4 and TRBJ1-4, with 8 bases identical to TRBD1. The CDR3 is made up of 15 amino acids. V shed 3 bases, J shed 8 bases, and the junction held 8 bases outside the gene matches.

The rearrangement uses TRBV7-9 and TRBJ2-3; 7 positions match TRBD2. Trimming took 7 bases from V and 6 from J; bases not matched to a gene: 13. Germline V gene data show CDR1 as SEHNR and CDR2 as FQNEAQ (reference sequence). This CDR3 spans 15 amino acids. The CDR3: CASIFVGGLADTQYF. The CDR3 DNA follows: TGTGCCAGCATCTTTGTCGGGGGGTTAGCTGATACGCAGTATTTT.

This clonotype has just a few counts. The rearrangement joins TRBV2 to TRBJ2-7, with TRBD1 identical over 7 bases. This CDR3 is built from 14 residues. The germline CDR1 and CDR2 sequences are SNHLY and FYNNEI. The V gene end was trimmed by 4 bases and the J gene end by 7 bases; junction bases not matched to a gene: 10. CDR3 amino acids: CASSVGRGSREQYF. The CDR3 nucleotides are TGTGCCAGCAGTGTCGGCAGGGGGTCGAGAGAGCAGTACTTC.

This clonotype has more than one count but fewer than ten. The chain combines TRBV6-1 with TRBJ2-1, with 10 bases matching TRBD1. The CDR3 totals 17 residues. CDR1 and CDR2 from the germline V gene are MNHNS and SASEGT. The ends lost 6 bases at V and 2 bases at J; junction bases unmatched: 10. As DNA, the CDR3 is TGTGCCAGCAGGCGGGACAGGGGAGCGGCCACCTACAATGAGCAGTTCTTC. It is translated as CASRRDRGAATYNEQFF.

CDR3 amino acids: CASSLRTSGYEQYF. In nucleotides, the CDR3 is TGTGCCAGCAGCCTCAGGACTAGCGGTTACGAGCAGTACTTC. The rearrangement joins TRBV7-2 to TRBJ2-7; 10 nucleotides align to TRBD2. This CDR3 has 14 amino acids. Per germline, CDR1 SGHTA and CDR2 FQGNSA. V was pared by 5 bases and J by 4 bases, with 5 bases of the junction left unmatched.

This clonotype was detected a few times. V is TRBV20-1 and J is TRBJ2-7; perhaps TRBD1 as D (6 bases). Trimming removed 6 bases at V and 1 base at J, with 13 bases between. From germline, CDR1 is DFQATT and CDR2 SNEGSKA (reference sequence). The CDR3 loop spans 13 amino acids. CDR3 in amino acids: CSAPTGKSYEQYF. The CDR3 DNA reads TGCAGTGCCCCTACAGGGAAGTCCTACGAGCAGTACTTC.

The chain joins TRBV7-9 to TRBJ1-4; D remains ambiguous. The CDR3 is 12 residues long. The germline gives CDR1 SEHNR, CDR2 FQNEAQ (reference sequence). Trimming took 4 bases from V and 7 from J, leaving 7 bases between them. CDR3 sequence reads: CASSSLGEKLFF. Written as DNA, the CDR3 is TGTGCCAGCAGCTCCTTGGGTGAAAAACTGTTTTTT.

The CDR3 bases are TGCAGAGTACCAGGGGACGACCTGAACACTGAAGCTTTCTTT. This encodes CRVPGDDLNTEAFF. The rearrangement uses TRBV20-1 and TRBJ1-1; tentative D call: TRBD1 (6 bases). Germline V gives CDR1 DFQATT, CDR2 SNEGSKA (reference sequence). The CDR3 has 14 residues.